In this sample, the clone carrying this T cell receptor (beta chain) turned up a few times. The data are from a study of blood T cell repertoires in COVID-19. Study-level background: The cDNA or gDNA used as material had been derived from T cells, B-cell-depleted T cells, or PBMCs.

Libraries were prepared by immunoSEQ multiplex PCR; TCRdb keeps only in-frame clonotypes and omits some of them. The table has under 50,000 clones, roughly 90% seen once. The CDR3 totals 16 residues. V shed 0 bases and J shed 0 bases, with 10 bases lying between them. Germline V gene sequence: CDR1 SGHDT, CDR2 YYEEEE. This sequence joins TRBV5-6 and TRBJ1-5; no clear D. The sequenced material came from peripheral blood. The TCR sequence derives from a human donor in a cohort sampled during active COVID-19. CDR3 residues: CASSLGHLNSNQPQHF. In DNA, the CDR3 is TGTGCCAGCAGCTTGGGACACCTAAATAGCAATCAGCCCCAGCATTTT.